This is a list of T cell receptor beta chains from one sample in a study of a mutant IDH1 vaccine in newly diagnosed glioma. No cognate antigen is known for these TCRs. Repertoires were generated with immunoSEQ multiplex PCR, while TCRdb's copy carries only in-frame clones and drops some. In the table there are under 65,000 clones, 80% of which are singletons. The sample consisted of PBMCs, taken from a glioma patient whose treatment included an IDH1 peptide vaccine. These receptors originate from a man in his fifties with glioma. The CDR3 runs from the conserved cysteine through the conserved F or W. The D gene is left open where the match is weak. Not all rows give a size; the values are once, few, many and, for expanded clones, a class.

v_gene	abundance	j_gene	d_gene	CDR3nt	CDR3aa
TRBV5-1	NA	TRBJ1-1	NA	TGCGCCAGCAGCTCGGCCGGGCGCGGAAACACTGAAGCTTTCTTT	CASSSAGRGNTEAFF
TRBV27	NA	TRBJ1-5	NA	TGTGCCAGCAGTAGCGTTGGCCGCGATCAGCCCCAGCATTTT	CASSSVGRDQPQHF
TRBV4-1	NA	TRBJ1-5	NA	TGCGCCAGCAGCCAAGCGACAGGAAAAAGCAATCAGCCCCAGCATTTT	CASSQATGKSNQPQHF
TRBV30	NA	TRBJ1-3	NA	TGTGCCTGGAGTCGAGGTCTCTCTGGAAACACCATATATTTT	CAWSRGLSGNTIYF
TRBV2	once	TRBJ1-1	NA	TGTGCCAGCAGCCAGGGCGAGAACACTGAAGCTTTCTTT	CASSQGENTEAFF
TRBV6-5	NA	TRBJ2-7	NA	TGTGCCAGCGGCGACCTGACAGTATTGGGGGAGCAGTACTTC	CASGDLTVLGEQYF
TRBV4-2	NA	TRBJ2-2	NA	TGTGCCAGCAGCCAAGATGTGACCGGGGAGCTGTTTTTT	CASSQDVTGELFF
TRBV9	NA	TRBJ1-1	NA	TGTGCCAGCAGCGTAGGAGGTCGACAGCACAACACTGAAGCTTTCTTT	CASSVGGRQHNTEAFF
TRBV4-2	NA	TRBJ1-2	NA	TGTGCCAGCAGCCAAGCGGGAGGGGATGGCTACACCTTC	CASSQAGGDGYTF
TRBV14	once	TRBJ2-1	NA	TGTGCCAGCAGCCAACTGCGGGACACTGAGCGAACAGGGCAGTTCTTC	CASSQLRDTERTGQFF
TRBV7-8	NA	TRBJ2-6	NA	TGTGCCAGCAGGGAGGATCCAGGGGGGGCTGGGGCCAACGTCCTGACTTTC	CASREDPGGAGANVLTF
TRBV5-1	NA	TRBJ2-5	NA	TGCGCCAGCAGCTCCAATTCTGGGGACCCGGCGGCCCAGTACTTC	CASSSNSGDPAAQYF
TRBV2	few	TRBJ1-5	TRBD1	TGTGCCAGCAGTGTTGGGACAGATTATAGCAATCAGCCCCAGCATTTT	CASSVGTDYSNQPQHF
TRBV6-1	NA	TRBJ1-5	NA	TGTGCCAGCACCGCGAGACAAAGCAATCAGCCCCAGCATTTT	CASTARQSNQPQHF
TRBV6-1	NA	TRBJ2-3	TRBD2	TGTGCCAGCAGTGAAGGACTAGCGGGCCTCACAGATACGCAGTATTTT	CASSEGLAGLTDTQYF
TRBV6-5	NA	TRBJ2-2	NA	TGTGCCAGCAGTTACTCGCTGAGCGGGGAGCTGTTTTTT	CASSYSLSGELFF